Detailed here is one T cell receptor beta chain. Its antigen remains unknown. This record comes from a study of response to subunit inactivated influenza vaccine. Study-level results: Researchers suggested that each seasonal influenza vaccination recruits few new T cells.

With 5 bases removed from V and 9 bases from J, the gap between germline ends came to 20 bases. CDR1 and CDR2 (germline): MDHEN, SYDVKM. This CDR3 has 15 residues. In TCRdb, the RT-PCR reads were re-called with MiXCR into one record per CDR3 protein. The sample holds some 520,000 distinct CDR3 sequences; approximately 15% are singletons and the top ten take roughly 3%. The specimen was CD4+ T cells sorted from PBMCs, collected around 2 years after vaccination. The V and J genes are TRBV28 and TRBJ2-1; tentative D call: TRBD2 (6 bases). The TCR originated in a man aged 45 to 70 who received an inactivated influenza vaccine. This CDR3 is CASSPGTPSGGEQFF. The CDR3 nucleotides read TGTGCCAGCAGTCCAGGGACTCCGTCCGGCGGTGAGCAGTTCTTC.